The entry below describes one TCR beta chain. Antigen: not known. Germline CDR1 reads MDHEN; CDR2 reads SYDVKM. The CDR3 is made up of 18 amino acids. V lost 5 bases and J lost 5, with 27 bases in between. Using immunoSEQ multiplex PCR, the repertoire was profiled, and TCRdb retains in-frame clones only, with some absent. The sample has tens of thousands of clones, around four fifths seen once. Stated time point: blood 4 weeks post-SBRT, at nephrectomy. As for treatment: 15 Gy SBRT to primary tumor, nephrectomy 4 weeks later. Nephrectomy followed 15 Gy stereotactic body radiation by 4 weeks. Radiation-treated patients gave blood at baseline, week 2 and week 4. This sample was taken from a study of radiation and T cells in renal cell carcinoma. Broader study findings: Pretreatment tumor biopsies were lacking, so baseline clonotypes are unknown. Top tumor clonotypes rose in blood 2 weeks post-radiation, then contracted.

This TCR was sampled from a man aged 50-60 years with renal cell carcinoma. The source was blood, collected from a patient whose treatment included radiotherapy and nephrectomy. This rearrangement joins TRBV28 to TRBJ2-5; possible D gene TRBD2, 6 bases. The CDR3 here is CASSPYPVSGVKEETQYF. In DNA form, the CDR3 reads TGTGCCAGCAGTCCCTACCCGGTTTCGGGGGTAAAGGAGGAGACCCAGTACTTC.